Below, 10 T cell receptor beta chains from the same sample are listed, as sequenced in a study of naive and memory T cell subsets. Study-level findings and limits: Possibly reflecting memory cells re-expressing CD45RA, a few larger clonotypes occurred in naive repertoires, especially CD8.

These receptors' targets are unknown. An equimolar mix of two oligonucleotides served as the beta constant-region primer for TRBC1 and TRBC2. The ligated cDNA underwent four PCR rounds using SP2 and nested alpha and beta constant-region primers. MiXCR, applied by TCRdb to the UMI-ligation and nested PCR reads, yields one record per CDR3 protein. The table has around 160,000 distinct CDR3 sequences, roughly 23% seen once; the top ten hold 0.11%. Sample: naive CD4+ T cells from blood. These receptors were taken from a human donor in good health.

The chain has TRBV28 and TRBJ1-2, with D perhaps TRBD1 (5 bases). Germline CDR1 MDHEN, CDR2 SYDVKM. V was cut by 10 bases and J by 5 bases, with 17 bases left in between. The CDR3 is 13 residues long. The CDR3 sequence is CATNSGTWYGYTF. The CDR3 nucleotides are TGTGCCACCAATTCCGGGACTTGGTATGGCTACACCTTC.

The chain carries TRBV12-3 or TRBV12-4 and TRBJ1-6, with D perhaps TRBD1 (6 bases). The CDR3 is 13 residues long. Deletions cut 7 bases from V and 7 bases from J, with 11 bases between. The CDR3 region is CASNTGQNSPLHF. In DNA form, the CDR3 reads TGTGCCAGCAATACAGGGCAAAATTCACCCCTCCACTTT.

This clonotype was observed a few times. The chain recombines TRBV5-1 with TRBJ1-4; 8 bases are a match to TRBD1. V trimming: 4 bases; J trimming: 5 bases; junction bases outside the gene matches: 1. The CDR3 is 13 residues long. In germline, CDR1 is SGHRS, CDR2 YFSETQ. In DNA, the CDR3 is TGCGCCAGCAGCCGGGACAGGAATGAAAAACTGTTTTTT. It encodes CASSRDRNEKLFF.

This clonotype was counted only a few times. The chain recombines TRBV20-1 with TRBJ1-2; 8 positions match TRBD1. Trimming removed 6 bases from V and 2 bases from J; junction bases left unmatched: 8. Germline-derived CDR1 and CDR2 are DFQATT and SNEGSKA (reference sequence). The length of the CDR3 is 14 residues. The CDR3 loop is CSAPRTGNNYGYTF. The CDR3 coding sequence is TGCAGTGCCCCCAGGACAGGGAACAACTATGGCTACACCTTC.

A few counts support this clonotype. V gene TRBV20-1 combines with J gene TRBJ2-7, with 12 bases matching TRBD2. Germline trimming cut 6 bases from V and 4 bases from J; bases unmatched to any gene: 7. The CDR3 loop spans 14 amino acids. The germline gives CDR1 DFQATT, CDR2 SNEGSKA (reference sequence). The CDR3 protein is CSAERTSGMYEQYF. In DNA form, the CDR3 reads TGCAGTGCAGAACGGACTAGCGGGATGTACGAGCAGTACTTC.

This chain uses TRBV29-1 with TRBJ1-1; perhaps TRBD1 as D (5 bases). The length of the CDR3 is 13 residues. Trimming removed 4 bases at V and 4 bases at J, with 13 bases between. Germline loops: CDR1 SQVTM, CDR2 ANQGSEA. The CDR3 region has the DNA TGCAGCGTTGGTGGCAGGGTGGGCACTGAAGCTTTCTTT. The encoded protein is CSVGGRVGTEAFF.

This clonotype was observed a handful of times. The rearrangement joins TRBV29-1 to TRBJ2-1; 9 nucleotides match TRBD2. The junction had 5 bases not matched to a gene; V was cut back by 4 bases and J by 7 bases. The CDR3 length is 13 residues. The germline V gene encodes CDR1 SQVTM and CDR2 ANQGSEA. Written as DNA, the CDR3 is TGCAGCGTTGGTGGTCTAGCGGGAAATGAGCAGTTCTTC. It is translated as CSVGGLAGNEQFF.

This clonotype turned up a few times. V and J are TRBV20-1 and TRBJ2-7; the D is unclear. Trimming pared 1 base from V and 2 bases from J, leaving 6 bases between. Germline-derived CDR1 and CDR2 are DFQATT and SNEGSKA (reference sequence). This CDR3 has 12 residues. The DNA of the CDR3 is TGCAGTGCTAGAGCTCCTCCCTACGAGCAGTACTTC. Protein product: CSARAPPYEQYF.

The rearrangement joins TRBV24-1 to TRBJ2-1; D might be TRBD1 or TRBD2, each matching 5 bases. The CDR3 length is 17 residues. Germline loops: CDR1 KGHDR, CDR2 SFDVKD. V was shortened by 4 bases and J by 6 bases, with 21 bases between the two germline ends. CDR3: CATSESRGLNSGNEQFF. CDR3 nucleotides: TGTGCCACCAGTGAATCCCGGGGCCTCAATTCGGGCAATGAGCAGTTCTTC.

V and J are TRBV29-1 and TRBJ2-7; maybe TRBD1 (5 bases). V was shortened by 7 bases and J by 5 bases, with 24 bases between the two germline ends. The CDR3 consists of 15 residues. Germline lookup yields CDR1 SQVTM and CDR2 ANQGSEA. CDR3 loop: CSAVSQVLSGNEQYF. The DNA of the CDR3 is TGCAGCGCTGTATCACAGGTCCTTTCTGGGAACGAGCAGTACTTC.